The next 25 T cell receptor beta chains were all read from a single sample in a study of T cell repertoires in cytomegalovirus infection. The antigens for these receptors are not known. TCRdb itself ran the reads through MiXCR, one entry per CDR3 protein. There are around 800,000 distinct CDR3 sequences in the sample; about 30% occur only once, and 9.5% to 15% lies in the top ten. The source material was cultured CD8+ T cells from PBMCs, sampled from culture after CMV antigen stimulation. These receptors originate from a human donor in good health (CMV status not recorded). Some clones in this sample may be carry-over from other donors' samples.

The chain employs TRBV6-6 and TRBJ2-7; 16 bases fit TRBD2. The CDR3 is 13 residues long. Germline V lookup: CDR1 MNHNY, CDR2 SVGAGI (reference sequence). Here the CDR3 reads CASSTGTSGGDHV. As DNA, the CDR3 is TGTGCCAGCAGTACTGGGACTAGCGGGGGGGATCACGTC.

This clonotype was detected ten times or more. The gene calls are TRBV7-2 and TRBJ2-2; the D gene is possibly TRBD2 (6 bases). V was cut by 1 base and J by 7 bases, with 13 bases left in between. Germline CDR1 is SGHTA and CDR2 is FQGNSA. There are 15 residues in the CDR3. The CDR3 nucleotides read TGTGCCAGCAGCTTAGAGGGCGGGGAAAGCGGGGAGCTGTTTTTT. It encodes CASSLEGGESGELFF.

The V gene is TRBV24-1, the J gene TRBJ2-5, with 10 bases fitting TRBD1. The germline CDR1 and CDR2 sequences are KGHDR and SFDVKD. The CDR3 is 19 amino acids. V shed 0 bases and J 5 bases; nucleotides not matched to a gene: 14. The CDR3 DNA follows: TGTGCCACCAGTGATTTGAGAAGCCGGGACAGGGGCTCGTTGGAGACCCAGTACTTC. Its translation: CATSDLRSRDRGSLETQYF.

This clonotype was seen only a few times. J is TRBJ1-1 and V is TRBV7-6; D is perhaps TRBD1 (6 bases). The V end lost 1 base, the J end lost 4 bases, and 10 bases lay between the germline ends. Germline CDR1 SGHVS, CDR2 FNYEAQ. CDR3 length equals 14 residues. CDR3 sequence: CASSLVSGATEAFF. CDR3 bases: TGTGCCAGCAGCTTAGTTTCAGGGGCCACTGAAGCTTTCTTT.

The chain links TRBV12-5 to TRBJ2-5; possible D gene TRBD1, 6 bases. Germline V gene sequence: CDR1 LGHNT, CDR2 FRNRAP. The CDR3 covers 15 residues. The V gene lost 3 bases and the J gene lost 1 base, with 12 bases spanning the gap. Here the CDR3 reads CASGLTDRIQETQYF. The DNA for the CDR3 is TGTGCTAGTGGTTTAACCGACAGGATCCAAGAGACCCAGTACTTC. The entire variable domain, with the rest obtained from reference TRBV12-5 and TRBJ2-5, is as follows: DARVTQTPRHKVTEMGQEVTMRCQPILGHNTVFWYRQTMMQGLELLAYFRNRAPLDDSGMPKDRFSAEMPDATLATLKIQPSEPRDSAVYFCASGLTDRIQETQYFGPGTRLLVL.

This clonotype was detected ten times or more. V usage is TRBV7-9 and J usage is TRBJ2-7; D not resolved. Germline CDR1 SEHNR, CDR2 FQNEAQ (reference sequence). This CDR3 comprises 16 residues. V dropped 1 base and J dropped 3 bases, with 16 bases sitting between them. DNA for the CDR3: TGTGCCAGCAGCTTAGTAGGTCAACCCCCGGGCTACGAGCAGTACGTC. It translates to CASSLVGQPPGYEQYV.

This clonotype was picked up a small number of times. The chain joins TRBV5-6 to TRBJ2-2; 7 positions match TRBD1. CDR3 length equals 16 residues. In germline, CDR1 is SGHDT, CDR2 YYEEEE. Trimming cost V 3 bases and J 5 bases; bases outside gene matches: 10. This CDR3 reads CASSWAATGNTGELFF. In DNA, the CDR3 is TGTGCCAGCAGCTGGGCCGCGACAGGGAATACCGGGGAGCTGTTTTTT.

The rearrangement links TRBV9 to TRBJ2-2, with D perhaps TRBD2 (6 bases). The CDR3 runs to 15 residues. V was trimmed by 1 base and J by 5 bases, leaving 12 bases between them. Germline CDR1 reads SGDLS; CDR2 reads YYNGEE. In DNA form, the CDR3 reads TGTGCCAGCAGCGTATTACAGGCGGGGACCGGGGAGCTGTTTTTT. Protein product: CASSVLQAGTGELFF.

The sample holds a few counts of this clonotype. This chain joins TRBV12-3 or TRBV12-4 and TRBJ2-1; possibly TRBD2 for D (6 bases). This CDR3 is built from 13 residues. V lost 3 bases to trimming and J lost 8 bases, with 11 bases between them. The CDR3 nucleotides read TGTGCCAGCAGTTTTGGGGGGATATATGAGCAGTTCTTC. It yields the protein CASSFGGIYEQFF.

This chain joins TRBV6-1 and TRBJ2-7, with a weak D call TRBD1 (6 bases). V gave up 5 bases and J gave up 4 bases, with 27 bases separating them. This CDR3 has 18 residues. Germline-derived CDR1 and CDR2 are MNHNS and SASEGT. CDR3 nucleotides: TGTGCCAGCAGTCCGACCCCGCCCGGGACGACAGGCTGGTACGAGCAGTACTTC. Amino acids: CASSPTPPGTTGWYEQYF.

This rearrangement joins TRBV19 to TRBJ2-3; D unclear. Germline CDR1 reads LNHDA; CDR2 reads SQIVND (reference sequence). V was pared by 3 bases and J by 4 bases, with 5 bases between. The CDR3 contains 12 residues. CDR3 sequence: CASSITADTQYF. The CDR3 region has the DNA TGTGCCAGTAGTATCACTGCAGATACGCAGTATTTT. Full variable domain (rest looked up from reference TRBV19 and TRBJ2-3): DGGITQSPKYLFRKEGQNVTLSCEQNLNHDAMYWYRQDPGQGLRLIYYSQIVNDFQKGDIAEGYSVSREKKESFPLTVTSAQKNPTAFYLCASSITADTQYFGPGTRLTVL.

This clonotype was seen at least ten times. J is TRBJ1-4 and V is TRBV7-8; D not certain. The V and J ends lost 7 bases and 8 bases respectively, with 11 bases between them. The CDR3 is 12 residues long. The germline gives CDR1 SGHVS, CDR2 FQNEAQ. The CDR3 spells CASTSGGEKLFF. CDR3 DNA sequence: TGTGCCAGCACCTCGGGTGGGGAAAAACTGTTTTTT.

This clonotype came up many times. The chain recombines TRBV7-9 with TRBJ2-5; no firm D call. Germline V gene lookup returns CDR1 SEHNR and CDR2 FQNEAQ (reference sequence). Deletions cut 5 bases from V and 3 bases from J, with 13 bases between. The CDR3 loop spans 14 amino acids. The CDR3: CASSQTNKKETQYF. DNA for the CDR3: TGTGCCAGCAGCCAGACAAATAAGAAAGAGACCCAGTACTTC. Full variable domain (remainder filled in from reference TRBV7-9 and TRBJ2-5): DTGVSQNPRHKITKRGQNVTFRCDPISEHNRLYWYRQTLGQGPEFLTYFQNEAQLEKSRLLSDRFSAERPKGSFSTLEIQRTEQGDSAMYLCASSQTNKKETQYFGPGTRLLVL.

The chain carries TRBV12-3 or TRBV12-4 and TRBJ1-1, with D hard to call. The CDR3 runs 12 residues. V was pared by 5 bases and J by 4 bases, with 8 bases between. CDR3 protein: CASSRRITEAFF. CDR3 bases: TGTGCCAGCAGTCGTCGGATCACTGAAGCTTTCTTT.

The chain employs TRBV6-6 and TRBJ2-5; D is unresolved. This CDR3 region has 13 residues. Germline-derived CDR1 and CDR2 are MNHNY and SVGAGI (reference sequence). V was shortened by 2 bases and J by 5 bases, with 9 bases between the two germline ends. The CDR3 DNA follows: TGTGCCAGCAGTTACGTCGCCGCTGAGACCCAGTACTTC. Translating it yields CASSYVAAETQYF.

The V gene is TRBV11-2, the J gene TRBJ2-5; possibly TRBD1 or TRBD2 for D (6 bases each). There are 13 residues in the CDR3. Germline assignment: CDR1 SGHAT and CDR2 FQNNGV. Trimming took off 7 bases at V and 3 bases at J, with 12 bases between the two ends. In DNA, the CDR3 is TGTGCCAGCATCCAGGAGGGGGAAGAGACCCAGTACTTC. As protein: CASIQEGEETQYF.

V is TRBV20-1 and J is TRBJ2-1; 7 nucleotides agree with TRBD2. The CDR3 covers 15 residues. From germline, CDR1 is DFQATT and CDR2 SNEGSKA (reference sequence). The J segment lost 1 base and the V segment lost 0 bases, leaving 3 bases of the junction unmatched. The chain's CDR3 is CSARDRAGSYNEQFF. The CDR3 DNA follows: TGCAGTGCTAGAGATCGAGCGGGGTCCTACAATGAGCAGTTCTTC.

The genes are TRBV6-5 and TRBJ2-7, with D perhaps TRBD1 or TRBD2 (5 bases each). CDR1 is MNHEY and CDR2 is SVGAGI in the germline V gene. This CDR3 is built from 13 residues. V dropped 9 bases and J dropped 4 bases, with 16 bases sitting between them. The CDR3 protein is CASGPGPSYEQYV. The CDR3 DNA follows: TGTGCCAGTGGACCGGGACCGTCTTACGAGCAGTACGTC.

The chain recombines TRBV6-1 with TRBJ1-1; TRBD1 matches at 9 bases. Germline CDR1 reads MNHNS; CDR2 reads SASEGT. The CDR3 contains 16 residues. V was clipped by 4 bases and J by 0 bases; unmatched bases: 6. For the CDR3, the DNA is TGTGCCAGCAGTGGTTCCGGGACAGGGTTGAACACTGAAGCTTTCTTT. As protein: CASSGSGTGLNTEAFF.

The V call is TRBV10-2, the J call TRBJ1-1; 7 bases align to TRBD1. CDR1 and CDR2 (germline): WSHSY, SAAADI. The V gene end was trimmed by 5 bases and the J gene end by 6 bases; junction bases not matched to a gene: 9. The CDR3 length is 14 residues. CDR3: CASSNPGTDPEAFF. The CDR3 bases are TGCGCCAGCAGTAACCCCGGGACAGATCCTGAAGCTTTCTTT.

V and J are TRBV4-2 and TRBJ2-2, with D hard to call. CDR1 is LGHNA and CDR2 is YNFKEQ in the germline V gene. V dropped 1 base and J dropped 4 bases, with 7 bases sitting between them. The CDR3 contains 14 residues. The CDR3 coding sequence is TGTGCCAGCAGCCAAGTAGAGGTCACCGGGGAGCTGTTTTTT. Its protein is CASSQVEVTGELFF.

V gene TRBV29-1 combines with J gene TRBJ2-1, with 9 bases fitting TRBD2. Trimming cost V 3 bases and J 0 bases; bases outside gene matches: 9. The CDR3 spans 17 residues. Looked up from germline, CDR1 is SQVTM and CDR2 is ANQGSEA. The CDR3 DNA sequence: TGCAGCGTTGATACGCTAGCGGGGATTCGCTCCTACAATGAGCAGTTCTTC. This sequence encodes CSVDTLAGIRSYNEQFF.

This clonotype was counted ten times or more. This rearrangement joins TRBV7-8 to TRBJ2-7, with unresolved D. The CDR3 covers 13 residues. From germline, CDR1 is SGHVS and CDR2 FQNEAQ. Trimming removed 2 bases from V and 2 bases from J, with 7 bases in between. As DNA, the CDR3 is TGTGCCAGCAGCTTAAGCAGGACCTACGAGCAGTACGTC. Its translation: CASSLSRTYEQYV.

The rearrangement joins TRBV9 to TRBJ2-1; 13 bases align to TRBD2. V was clipped by 6 bases and J by 7 bases; unmatched bases: 10. Germline-derived CDR1 and CDR2 are SGDLS and YYNGEE. This CDR3 has 16 residues. This CDR3 reads CASNYGRGLAGNEQFF. The CDR3, as DNA: TGTGCCAGCAATTACGGCCGGGGACTAGCGGGGAATGAGCAGTTCTTC.

The chain employs TRBV27 and TRBJ2-1; TRBD2 aligns across 7 bases. V trimming: 8 bases; J trimming: 9 bases; junction bases outside the gene matches: 4. The germline CDR1 and CDR2 sequences are MNHEY and SMNVEV (reference sequence). The CDR3 totals 11 residues. The chain's CDR3 is CASGGVIEQFF. The CDR3 DNA follows: TGTGCCAGCGGGGGGGTAATTGAGCAGTTCTTC.